One sample yielded the 13 T cell receptor beta chains listed below, sequenced in a study of immune characterization of retroperitoneal liposarcoma. TCRdb reprocessed the PCR reads via MiXCR and lists one record per CDR3 protein. The top ten clones hold around 9.1% of a sample with about 10,000 distinct CDR3 sequences, approximately 28% of them seen once. Sequenced input: tumor tissue. The receptors come from a male donor with retroperitoneal liposarcoma.

This sequence joins TRBV6-1 and TRBJ2-1, with 7 bases matching TRBD2. The J call is uncertain, as TRBJ2-7 better fits the DNA end. In germline, CDR1 is MNHNS, CDR2 SASEGT. The CDR3 extends over 16 amino acids. CDR3 in DNA: TGTGCCAGCAGTGAGCCATCTAGCGGCTCCTACAATGAGCAGTACTTC. Translation gives CASSEPSSGSYNEQYF.

This clonotype is categorized as medium-sized. The chain links TRBV12-3 or TRBV12-4 to TRBJ2-1; 14 positions match TRBD2. The CDR3 loop spans 16 amino acids. The junction had 10 bases not matched to a gene; V was cut back by 5 bases and J by 10 bases. This chain's CDR3 is CASSAGTSGGLREQFF. The CDR3 bases are TGTGCCAGCAGTGCCGGGACTAGCGGGGGCCTTAGGGAGCAGTTCTTC.

This clonotype was counted many times. The rearrangement uses TRBV7-3 and TRBJ2-3; no clear D. The better agreement between TRBJ2-5 and the DNA end casts doubt on the J call. The germline V gene encodes CDR1 SGHTA and CDR2 FQGTGA. The CDR3 spans 13 residues. CDR3 sequence: CASSGGRQETQYF. The CDR3 coding sequence is TGTGCCAGCAGCGGCGGACGACAAGAGACCCAGTACTTC.

V usage is TRBV7-2 and J usage is TRBJ2-1, with 11 positions matching TRBD2. This CDR3 contains 15 residues. V dropped 3 bases and J dropped 9; count of bases not matched to a gene: 7. Germline-derived CDR1 and CDR2 are SGHTA and FQGNSA. The CDR3 DNA is TGTGCCAGCAGCTTCGGGACTAGCGGTATATCTGAGCAGTTCTTC. Translating gives CASSFGTSGISEQFF.

This clonotype is classed as medium-sized (0.01 to 0.1%). J is TRBJ2-1 and V is TRBV7-6; D perhaps matches TRBD1 (6 bases). The DNA end is more similar to TRBJ2-7, so the J call may be wrong. From germline, CDR1 is SGHVS and CDR2 FNYEAQ. The CDR3 loop spans 13 amino acids. Here the CDR3 DNA reads TGTGCCAGCAGCTCCGGACAGTGGGAGGAGCAGTACTTC. Its translation: CASSSGQWEEQYF.

In its sample, this clonotype was seen a few times. The rearrangement links TRBV7-9 to TRBJ2-5; no reliable D call. The J call may be mistaken, given a closer DNA end match to TRBJ2-4. The CDR3 length is 15 residues. Per the germline V gene, CDR1 is SEHNR and CDR2 is FQNEAQ (reference sequence). The CDR3 DNA is TGTGCCAGCAGCTTAATAGTAGCAGCCAAAAACATTCAGTACTTC. It specifies CASSLIVAAKNIQYF.

By sample share, this clonotype is large. The chain joins TRBV10-1 to TRBJ2-1, with a tentative D call TRBD1 (5 bases). TRBJ2-7 explains the end of the DNA better; the J call may be wrong. Germline CDR1 reads WNHNN; CDR2 reads SYGVQD (reference sequence). The CDR3 has 13 residues. The CDR3 sequence: CASSEGHSYEQYF. The CDR3 region has the DNA TGCGCCAGCAGTGAGGGACACTCCTACGAGCAGTACTTC.

This clonotype is classed as medium-sized. This could be a read error, since a much larger clone is one nucleotide away. V and J are TRBV6-1 and TRBJ2-1, with TRBD2 as a possible D gene (5 bases). V was shortened by 1 base and J by 13 bases, with 20 bases between the two germline ends. This CDR3 is 15 amino acids long. CDR1 MNHNS and CDR2 SASEGT come from the germline V gene. CDR3 region: CASSEEGVLQETQFF. The DNA of the CDR3 is TGTGCCAGCAGTGAAGAGGGAGTGCTGCAAGAGACCCAGTTCTTC.

This clonotype was seen a handful of times. This chain links TRBV10-2 with TRBJ2-5, with 8 bases identical to TRBD2. V dropped 6 bases and J dropped 4; count of bases not matched to a gene: 1. CDR3 length equals 12 residues. Germline CDR1 WSHSY, CDR2 SAAADI. CDR3 bases: TGCGCCAGCAGGGCGGGGGGAGAGACCCAGTACTTC. Translated: CASRAGGETQYF.

There are a few counts of this clonotype. V and J are TRBV7-8 and TRBJ2-1; TRBD2 is a possible D gene (5 bases). Near its end, the DNA agrees better with TRBJ2-7, so the J call may be wrong. The CDR3 is 12 residues long. CDR1 SGHVS and CDR2 FQNEAQ come from the germline V gene. CDR3 DNA sequence: TGTGCCAGCAGCTCATCCCGGGGCGAGCAGTACTTC. Translating gives CASSSSRGEQYF.

This clonotype was counted a few times. The DNA of the CDR3 is TGTGCCAGCAGTGAACCGGGGGGGGGTTATGGCTACACCTTC. Translating gives CASSEPGGGYGYTF. The chain employs TRBV6-1 and TRBJ1-2; perhaps TRBD1 as D (5 bases). The V and J ends lost 2 bases and 5 bases respectively, with 12 bases between them. In germline, CDR1 is MNHNS, CDR2 SASEGT. The length of the CDR3 is 14 residues.

The CDR3 sequence: CASPKGRWRETQFF. The CDR3 bases are TGTGCCAGTCCAAAAGGGCGCTGGAGAGAGACCCAGTTCTTC. V gene TRBV6-1 combines with J gene TRBJ2-1; D unclear. V lost 9 bases, J lost 13 bases, and 25 bases lay in between. There are 14 residues in the CDR3. The germline V gene has CDR1 MNHNS and CDR2 SASEGT.

There are a few counts of this clonotype. The rearrangement joins TRBV7-2 to TRBJ2-5; 7 nucleotides match TRBD1. The V gene's germline CDR1 is SGHTA and CDR2 FQGNSA. The CDR3 length is 16 residues. V was pared by 1 base and J by 11 bases, with 16 bases of the junction left unmatched. The DNA of the CDR3 is TGTGCCAGCAGCTTAGTTGTCGACAGGGTAGGATTTGAGCAGTACTTC. This sequence encodes CASSLVVDRVGFEQYF.